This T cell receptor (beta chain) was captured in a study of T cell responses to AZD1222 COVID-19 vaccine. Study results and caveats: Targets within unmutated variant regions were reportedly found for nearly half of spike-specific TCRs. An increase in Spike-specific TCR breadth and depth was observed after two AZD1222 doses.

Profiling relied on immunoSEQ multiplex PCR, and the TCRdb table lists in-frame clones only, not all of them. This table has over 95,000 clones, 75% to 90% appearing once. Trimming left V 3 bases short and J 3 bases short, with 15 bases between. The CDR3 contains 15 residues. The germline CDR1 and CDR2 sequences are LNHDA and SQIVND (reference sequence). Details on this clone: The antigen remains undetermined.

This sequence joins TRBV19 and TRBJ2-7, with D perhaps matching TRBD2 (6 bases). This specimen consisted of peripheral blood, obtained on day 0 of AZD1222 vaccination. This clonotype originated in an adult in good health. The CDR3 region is CASSIFLASGYEQYF. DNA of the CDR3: TGTGCCAGTAGTATCTTTCTAGCGTCGGGCTACGAGCAGTACTTC.